Ten or more counts support the clone carrying this TCR beta chain. Preparing the TCRbeta library involved the use of unique molecular identifiers. MiXCR was run by TCRdb on the PCR reads, yielding one entry per CDR3 protein. The repertoire holds about 110,000 distinct CDR3 sequences, with around 6.4% as singletons. This sample was taken from a study of T-cell reconstitution after alpha-beta-depleted transplantation in children. The specimen was PBMCs, mostly from graft donor cells, collected 360 days after TCRalphabeta/CD19-depleted stem cell transplant. The receptor was derived from a male patient between 2 and 10 years old who had a stem cell transplant for acute lymphoblastic leukemia, so the T cells may come from the graft donor.

The CDR3 protein is CASSQVGRGDEQYF. The CDR3 coding sequence is TGTGCCAGCAGCCAAGTGGGTCGGGGGGATGAGCAGTACTTC. J is TRBJ2-7 and V is TRBV14, with TRBD2 matching 7 bases. Germline CDR1 SGHDN, CDR2 FVKESK. The CDR3 consists of 14 residues. Trimming took 1 base from V and 7 from J; bases not matched to a gene: 7.